Shown below are 19 T cell receptor beta chains from a single sample sequenced in a study of vaccination and CD4 T cells after COVID-19. The antigens for these receptors are not known. The study sequenced cultured CD4+ T cell DNA using the Oncomine TCR Beta short-read assay. Genomic DNA from cultured CD4+ T cells was extracted. Each CDR3 protein gets one entry after TCRdb re-called the PCR reads with MiXCR. The repertoire has more than 6,000 distinct CDR3 sequences, 33% of them found once; the top ten carry 38%. Noted treatment: roughly 11-day PBMC culture with coronavirus spike peptide pools or control peptides (ViraFEST assay). Investigators obtained the unexposed donor's CD4+ T cells before the COVID-19 pandemic (2011-2018). The sequencing sample was made of CD4+ T cells from blood, cultured in vitro. Receptor source: a human donor in good health.

The chain couples TRBV2 to TRBJ1-2; possibly TRBD1 for D (5 bases). Per germline, CDR1 SNHLY and CDR2 FYNNEI. This CDR3 has 14 amino acids. Deletions cut 5 bases from V and 4 bases from J, with 14 bases between. The CDR3: CASSLSGTTYGYTF. The CDR3, as DNA: TGTGCCAGCAGTCTATCGGGGACCACCTATGGCTACACCTTC. The whole variable domain, filled in from reference TRBV2 and TRBJ1-2, reads EPEVTQTPSHQVTQMGQEVILRCVPISNHLYFYWYRQILGQKVEFLVSFYNNEISEKSEIFDDQFSVERPDGSNFTLKIRSTKLEDSAMYFCASSLSGTTYGYTFGSGTRLTVV.

The chain combines TRBV28 with TRBJ1-5; D is ambiguous. The CDR3 length is 12 residues. V dropped 3 bases and J dropped 7 bases, with 7 bases sitting between them. Germline loops: CDR1 MDHEN, CDR2 SYDVKM. The CDR3 loop is CASSFIFQPQHF. In DNA, the CDR3 is TGTGCCAGCAGTTTCATTTTCCAGCCCCAGCATTTT.

This chain connects TRBV28 to TRBJ1-2; D is unresolved. V lost 2 bases and J 6 bases, leaving 13 bases between the germline ends. The CDR3 is 14 residues long. Germline CDR1 reads MDHEN; CDR2 reads SYDVKM. CDR3 sequence reads: CASSLRPLGHGYTF. The CDR3 nucleotides read TGTGCCAGCAGTTTAAGGCCCCTAGGGCATGGCTACACCTTC.

The V and J genes are TRBV28 and TRBJ1-1, with D possibly matching TRBD1 (5 bases). Trimming took off 5 bases at V and 5 bases at J, with 18 bases between the two ends. CDR3 length: 15 amino acids. Germline loops: CDR1 MDHEN, CDR2 SYDVKM. In DNA form, the CDR3 reads TGTGCCAGCAGTCCCGCTGGGGGGGTGGGGACTGAAGCTTTCTTT. It translates to CASSPAGGVGTEAFF. Variable domain in full (rest from reference TRBV28 and TRBJ1-1): DVKVTQSSRYLVKRTGEKVFLECVQDMDHENMFWYRQDPGLGLRLIYFSYDVKMKEKGDIPEGYSVSREKKERFSLILESASTNQTSMYLCASSPAGGVGTEAFFGQGTRLTVV.

The chain uses TRBV28 and TRBJ2-5; TRBD1 matches at 7 bases. V shed 4 bases, J shed 4 bases, and the junction held 9 bases outside the gene matches. This CDR3 has 15 amino acids. Germline V gene sequence: CDR1 MDHEN, CDR2 SYDVKM. Here the CDR3 reads CASSSPTGWGETQYF. The DNA for the CDR3 is TGTGCCAGCAGTTCCCCGACAGGGTGGGGAGAGACCCAGTACTTC.

This clonotype came up a few times. The CDR3 reads CASSIEGDTQYF. CDR3 sequence (DNA): TGTGCCAGTAGTATAGAAGGAGATACGCAGTATTTT. The chain employs TRBV19 and TRBJ2-3, with D uncertain. CDR1 LNHDA and CDR2 SQIVND come from the germline V gene (reference sequence). This CDR3 contains 12 residues. Trimming took off 0 bases at V and 5 bases at J, with 3 bases between the two ends. The complete variable domain, with remaining parts taken from reference TRBV19 and TRBJ2-3, reads DGGITQSPKYLFRKEGQNVTLSCEQNLNHDAMYWYRQDPGQGLRLIYYSQIVNDFQKGDIAEGYSVSREKKESFPLTVTSAQKNPTAFYLCASSIEGDTQYFGPGTRLTVL.

This clonotype showed up just a few times. The J gene is TRBJ2-5, the V gene TRBV7-2; 11 nucleotides agree with TRBD2. CDR1 and CDR2 (germline): SGHTA, FQGNSA. The V gene end was trimmed by 4 bases and the J gene end by 3 bases; junction bases not matched to a gene: 7. This CDR3 comprises 16 residues. The CDR3 DNA reads TGTGCCAGCAGCTCAAACATAGCGGGAGGGAAAGAGACCCAGTACTTC. Translating gives CASSSNIAGGKETQYF.

This clonotype was observed a handful of times. This rearrangement joins TRBV6-1 to TRBJ1-5; 9 nucleotides agree with TRBD1. Per germline, CDR1 MNHNS and CDR2 SASEGT. V was clipped by 6 bases and J by 6 bases; unmatched bases: 18. This CDR3 comprises 18 residues. This chain's CDR3 is CASSWRLPGTGSLQPQHF. The CDR3 nucleotides are TGTGCCAGCAGCTGGAGGCTGCCAGGGACAGGGTCTCTTCAGCCCCAGCATTTT.

This clonotype was picked up a small number of times. The V and J genes are TRBV7-9 and TRBJ2-3; D is unresolved. Germline assignment: CDR1 SEHNR and CDR2 FQNEAQ (reference sequence). The germline V and J ends were trimmed by 1 base and 4 bases, with 6 bases remaining between them. There are 13 residues in the CDR3. As DNA, the CDR3 is TGTGCCAGCAGCTTAGTTGGCTCAGATACGCAGTATTTT. This codes for CASSLVGSDTQYF. Full variable domain (missing parts from reference TRBV7-9 and TRBJ2-3): DTGVSQNPRHKITKRGQNVTFRCDPISEHNRLYWYRQTLGQGPEFLTYFQNEAQLEKSRLLSDRFSAERPKGSFSTLEIQRTEQGDSAMYLCASSLVGSDTQYFGPGTRLTVL.

The gene calls are TRBV20-1 and TRBJ2-2, with D possibly matching TRBD2 (6 bases). In germline, CDR1 is DFQATT, CDR2 SNEGSKA (reference sequence). CDR3 length equals 13 residues. The V and J ends lost 6 bases and 3 bases respectively, with 11 bases between them. CDR3 amino acids: CSARDFDTGELFF. CDR3 DNA sequence: TGCAGTGCCCGGGACTTCGACACCGGGGAGCTGTTTTTT.

This clonotype was detected a few times. The chain links TRBV19 to TRBJ2-2, with D perhaps matching TRBD2 (6 bases). The CDR3 is made up of 17 amino acids. V was trimmed by 4 bases and J by 2 bases, leaving 17 bases between them. Germline CDR1 and CDR2: LNHDA and SQIVND (reference sequence). The CDR3 protein is CASSTLGLAVNTGELFF. In nucleotides, the CDR3 is TGTGCCAGTAGTACTCTGGGCTTAGCGGTTAACACCGGGGAGCTGTTTTTT.

The rearrangement joins TRBV28 to TRBJ1-2; 7 nucleotides agree with TRBD1. The length of the CDR3 is 14 residues. Germline V gene sequence: CDR1 MDHEN, CDR2 SYDVKM. The V segment lost 3 bases and the J segment 2 bases; nucleotides outside the gene matches: 3. The CDR3: CASSLAGGNYGYTF. The CDR3 nucleotides read TGTGCCAGCAGTTTGGCAGGGGGAAACTATGGCTACACCTTC.

The J gene is TRBJ2-1, the V gene TRBV10-3; 9 nucleotides match TRBD2. Germline V CDR1 and CDR2: ENHRY, SYGVKD. Trimming cost V 4 bases and J 7 bases; bases outside gene matches: 5. This CDR3 spans 14 amino acids. CDR3 sequence (DNA): TGTGCCATCAGTGGGCGACTAGCGGAGAATGAGCAGTTCTTC. Encoded protein: CAISGRLAENEQFF.

The chain combines TRBV18 with TRBJ2-1, with TRBD2 matching over 8 bases. Germline V gene lookup returns CDR1 KGHSH and CDR2 LQKENI. V gave up 5 bases and J gave up 3 bases; unmatched junction bases: 18. This CDR3 spans 19 amino acids. This CDR3 reads CASSVLPAGGLSIYNEQFF. The CDR3 DNA is TGTGCCAGCTCAGTCCTGCCCGCGGGAGGCCTCTCGATCTACAATGAGCAGTTCTTC.

This clonotype was counted only a few times. The rearrangement joins TRBV29-1 to TRBJ2-3; D remains unclear. V was cut by 7 bases and J by 1 base, with 15 bases left in between. Germline CDR1 and CDR2: SQVTM and ANQGSEA. The CDR3 has 14 amino acids. This chain's CDR3 is CSGTGRAGTDTQYF. The DNA for the CDR3 is TGCAGCGGCACTGGAAGGGCTGGCACAGATACGCAGTATTTT.

This clonotype was seen a few times. CDR3 in amino acids: CASSSWDRQETQYF. The CDR3 coding sequence is TGTGCCAGCAGTTCCTGGGACAGGCAAGAGACCCAGTACTTC. The genes are TRBV6-5 and TRBJ2-5; 8 nucleotides align to TRBD1. J was trimmed by 2 bases and V by 4 bases; bases with no gene match: 3. CDR3 length: 14 residues. Germline V gene data show CDR1 as MNHEY and CDR2 as SVGAGI.

The sample holds a few counts of this clonotype. The V gene is TRBV5-1, the J gene TRBJ2-3; 7 positions match TRBD2. Germline V CDR1 and CDR2: SGHRS, YFSETQ. The CDR3 length is 16 residues. The ends lost 7 bases at V and 2 bases at J; junction bases unmatched: 13. The CDR3: CASQSRASGSTDTQYF. The CDR3 region has the DNA TGCGCCAGCCAAAGCCGGGCTAGCGGATCCACAGATACGCAGTATTTT. The complete variable domain, with remaining parts taken from reference TRBV5-1 and TRBJ2-3, reads KAGVTQTPRYLIKTRGQQVTLSCSPISGHRSVSWYQQTPGQGLQFLFEYFSETQRNKGNFPGRFSGRQFSNSRSEMNVSTLELGDSALYLCASQSRASGSTDTQYFGPGTRLTVL.

This clonotype was seen only a few times. J is TRBJ1-4 and V is TRBV27, with a possible D match to TRBD1 (5 bases). The CDR3 has 14 amino acids. Germline-derived CDR1 and CDR2 are MNHEY and SMNVEV (reference sequence). The germline V and J ends were trimmed by 6 bases and 10 bases, with 18 bases remaining between them. CDR3 nucleotide sequence: TGTGCCAGCAGCCCACAGGTTGCTCTGGGAAAACTGTTTTTT. As protein: CASSPQVALGKLFF.

V is TRBV20-1 and J is TRBJ2-1, with 10 bases identical to TRBD1. Germline V gene sequence: CDR1 DFQATT, CDR2 SNEGSKA (reference sequence). CDR3 length equals 16 residues. V shed 0 bases and J 2 bases; nucleotides not matched to a gene: 4. CDR3 sequence: CSARDLGTGAYNEQFF. The CDR3 region has the DNA TGCAGTGCTAGAGATCTGGGGACAGGGGCCTACAATGAGCAGTTCTTC.